This TCR beta chain was retrieved from a study of cytomegalovirus exposure and HLA in healthy donors (dated by TCRdb to 2016 to 2017). Study-level background: An earlier analysis of roughly 630 of the donors reported approximately 270 Gb of sequence data and 100 million to 140 million unique TCR beta sequences from about 179 million T cells. An early release that covered roughly 600 HLA-typed donors contained around 300 gigabases of sequencing data and around 85 million unique TCR sequences. Among the roughly 400 genotyped donors, around 79% belonged to the genetic ancestry cluster associated with self-reported Caucasian donors. The study aimed to test whether cataloging public T cell receptors could reveal signatures of past pathogen exposure. The study used immunosequencing to profile the T cell repertoires of approximately 640 subjects and linked those repertoires to cytomegalovirus serostatus. Besides the first cohort of some 670 subjects, a separate validation cohort made up of roughly 130 different subjects was used. To predict cytomegalovirus infection status, the study combined high-throughput TCR immunosequencing, statistical association of individual TCRs with disease status, and machine learning. A later analysis re-examined previously published TCR beta repertoires from roughly 720 donors and added high-resolution HLA genotyping to investigate patterns of TCR occurrence. Rather than drawing on any new phenotypic data, the later analysis identified candidate immune exposures from TCR beta sequences and the way those sequences occurred across donors. An earlier analysis of around 580 of the donors used high-throughput TCR beta sequencing to judge whether each TCR beta V gene segment behaved as functional or pseudogenic. Donor age, sex, ethnicity and CMV serostatus were compiled alongside the repertoire data. A later genetic analysis used genome-wide SNP genotypes for about 65% of the roughly 700 donors, treating that subset as a discovery cohort. Every repertoire in the discovery cohort had been generated on one and the same sequencing platform. Both class I and class II loci were covered by HLA typing, at four-digit resolution. The number of typed donors differed by locus: about 620-630 for A, B, C, DRB1 and DQB1; about 520 for DQA1; approximately 610 for DPA1; and about 450 for DPB1. Because of strong linkage in the cohort, 5 or 6 DR-DQ haplotypes were treated as single units for association and clustering. Among some 400 genotyped donors of the cohort, an average of roughly 230,000 unique TCR beta nucleotide sequences was sequenced per donor, of which about 18% were non-productive. What the authors observed across the whole study: Correlated functional status among segregating V segments might be attributable to linkage disequilibrium, but an unknown experimental factor could not be ruled out. Over 15 rarely observed V segments, including chromosome 9 orphons, were excluded from the earlier analysis of about 600 of the donors because counts were too low. A later genetic analysis reported fewer N-insertions in productive TCRs among donors in an Asian-associated ancestry cluster than the roughly 720-donor mean. The authors suggested that the approach could potentially be generalized to other disease states and immunological phenotypes. Most CMV-associated TCR beta chains appeared to be HLA-restricted in a later analysis, and the HLA associations seemed to be driven largely by CMV exposure. Across donors, most TCR sequences were observed very rarely, whereas some public TCRs were present in many individuals. The only immune exposure information available for the cohort was CMV serostatus. Because the 87-base-pair reads could not distinguish some IMGT-functional V segments, including TRBV6-2 and TRBV6-3, those segments were excluded. The cohort was sequenced for TCR beta chains only, and without alpha or paired-chain data the features that could be detected were limited. A later analysis associated about 17,000 TCR beta sequences with specific HLA alleles at a false discovery rate of 0.05. In vitro tests confirmed that a few of the cytomegalovirus-associated TCR beta chains recognize cytomegalovirus antigens. In a later analysis, TCR association rates were found to vary across HLA loci, with the most associated TCRs seen for DRB1 alleles and the fewest for HLA-C alleles. A later analysis reported that several top co-occurrence clusters appeared linked to parvovirus B19, influenza, CMV and Epstein-Barr virus. In a later genetic analysis, a missense DCLRE1C variant was associated with V-gene and J-gene trimming of TCR beta chains, and the association was replicated in an independent cohort. The sequencing pipeline was judged likely to have produced a cluster of highly shared sequence variants as a technical artifact. Presence/absence analyses assumed roughly uniform sequencing depth across donors, an assumption that may not hold. A further reported finding was that TCR beta sequences accurately predicted the HLA-A and HLA-B alleles for most subjects in the first cohort. The classifier was reported to diagnose cytomegalovirus status with high specificity and sensitivity in both the original and validation cohorts. The study gave a list of over 150 TCR beta chains associated with cytomegalovirus. In an earlier analysis of more than 450 of the donors, most TCR beta V segments were observed in productive rearrangements about 90% or about 30% of the time, broadly matching IMGT annotations. Assigning TCR associations to individual alleles was difficult when HLA alleles, especially DR and DQ, strongly co-occurred. In a later analysis, HLA-associated TCR beta chains were found to be more clonally expanded and to have lower generation probabilities than equally common non-associated chains. Because some donors lacked HLA typing at each locus, the association tests relied only on the typed subset.

The cohort comprised approximately 700 healthy bone marrow donors. At the time of sampling, every cohort member was nominally healthy, though immune exposures that went unrecorded were likely present. The donor tested CMV seronegative and was one of the 352 seronegative cohort members. A peripheral blood sample was provided by each donor, and peripheral blood mononuclear cells were used for TCR beta sequencing. Genomic DNA extraction from the blood cell samples was performed with the Qiagen DNeasy Blood Extraction Kit. V is shortened by 1 base, J by 3 bases, and the region joining them spans 7 bases. Per the germline V gene (reference sequence), SSHAT is the CDR1 and FNYEAQ is the CDR2. The CDR3 spans 14 residues, from the cysteine through the phenylalanine. The CDR3 DNA has 42 bases and is translated from base 1. Regarding this clone: No cognate antigen has been identified for it. Base qualities are not at hand, and no much larger clone is one base apart.

The method behind the library was the immunoSEQ multiplex PCR assay. For the multiplex PCR, a mixture combining 60 forward primers for TCR Vbeta segments and 13 reverse primers for TCR Jbeta segments was used. Amplification of the CDR3 region of rearranged TCR beta genes was performed with a multiplex PCR assay on genomic DNA. The Illumina HiSeq System was used to sequence the amplified TCR beta libraries as 87-base-pair reads. Concerning the study's data processing: A later analysis counted some 74 million unique TCR beta chains across the 700 or so repertoires, and some 12 million of these chains were shared by at least two donors. A nearest-neighbor algorithm error-corrected the raw reads and collapsed the reads into unique sequences, merging closely related sequences to remove PCR and sequencing errors. V, D and J gene segments were assigned by aligning CDR3 sequences to IMGT reference sequences. For a sequence to be retained, a match of at least six nucleotides was required to both a V gene segment and a J gene segment. Rearrangements were called productive when the CDR3 lacked stop codons and stayed in frame with V and J; all others were non-productive. CDR3 was defined by IMGT convention, running from the second conserved V-encoded cysteine to the conserved J-encoded phenylalanine. In an earlier analysis of approximately 590 of the donors, sequences lacking an unambiguous match to a single V gene segment were excluded. An earlier analysis of around 600 of the donors classified V segments as functional when productive rearrangements were above 56.7% and as segregating when the standard deviation between donors was above 5%. A statistical classification framework was developed to diagnose cytomegalovirus status using the catalog of TCR beta chain sequences. In a later analysis, TCR nucleotide sequences were compared against IMGT/GENE-DB human TR gene sequences so that V and J genes could be assigned. A later analysis assigned CDR3 sequences and most-parsimonious VDJ recombination scenarios with the TCRdist pipeline. In a later analysis, each TCR beta chain was defined by its CDR3 amino acid sequence together with its V-gene family, and reads without a unique V-gene family were excluded. A later analysis removed several hundred highly shared, low-generation-probability nucleotide sequences to deal with suspected cross-contamination and a sequencing artifact. In a later analysis, a clonal expansion index was calculated for each public chain from normalized within-repertoire ranks of inferred template counts. In a later analysis, generation probabilities were computed with a VDJ recombination model fitted to out-of-frame rearrangements, and the resulting probabilities were checked against IGoR. In a later analysis, TCR-TCR, TCR-HLA and TCR-CMV co-occurrence was scored with hypergeometric tests, and a repertoire-size bias correction was applied to TCR pairs. In a later analysis, false discovery rates were estimated by permuting HLA or CMV assignments 20 times. In a later analysis, co-occurring TCRs were grouped using DBSCAN, and TCRdist sequence similarity was added for clustering within HLA-allele-positive subsets. Repertoires with fewer than 30,000 or more than 120,000 public chains were left out of co-occurrence clustering, as were about 5 repertoires with anomalous nucleotide sharing. This immuneACCESS table, as held by TCRdb, lists in-frame sequences with V and J called but not all clones. Of the missing ones, under half trace to an unresolved V gene in checked studies; the others have no known cause. V, J and clone size are taken as reported in that table, and D and trimming were inferred from the DNA itself. In this sample the table shows tens of thousands of clones, about 80% of which occur a single time. Roughly 1.5% of the sample lies in the top ten.

Sequencing used PBMCs. The clonotype originates from a male donor in good health and CMV-seronegative. The chain joins TRBV7-7 to TRBJ2-1; the D gene assignment is ambiguous. Here is the DNA: TGTGCCAGCAGCTTAGGATCAGACTACAATGAGCAGTTCTTC. It translates as CASSLGSDYNEQFF.